These T cell receptor beta chains were read from a single sample in a study of early T cells in non-severe SARS-CoV-2 infection. Each CDR3 protein is one row after TCRdb ran MiXCR on the 5' RACE reads. Of 40,000 to 50,000 distinct CDR3 sequences in the sample, roughly 12% were seen once. The sequenced sample was whole blood. All receptors derive from an adult who was a healthcare worker with PCR-confirmed SARS-CoV-2 infection or an uninfected control (not recorded which). The CDR3 runs from the conserved cysteine through the conserved F or W. The D gene is left open where the match is weak. Rows give clone size only sometimes, using once, few, many, or a class for an expanded clone.

clone_size,v_call,j_call,d_call,cdr3_nt,cdr3_aa
-,TRBV29-1,TRBJ1-5,-,TGCAGCGTTGGTTTTTCGGGCAATCAGCCCCAGCATTTT,CSVGFSGNQPQHF
many,TRBV3-1,TRBJ1-1,-,TGTGCCAGCAGCCAAGAAGGGTTGGAGGCTTTCTTT,CASSQEGLEAFF
many,TRBV29-1,TRBJ2-4,TRBD1,TGCAGCGTCGGCCGACAGGGGGACATTCAGTACTTC,CSVGRQGDIQYF
-,TRBV29-1,TRBJ1-2,TRBD1,TGCAGCGTTGAACCCCGGGACAGACCCTATGGCTACACCTTC,CSVEPRDRPYGYTF
-,TRBV7-2,TRBJ2-2,-,TGTGCCAGCAGCTTAGATGGCGGGGAGCTGTTTTTT,CASSLDGGELFF
many,TRBV5-1,TRBJ2-6,-,TGCGCCAGCAGCTTGGAAAGCTCTGGGGCCAACGTCCTGACTTTC,CASSLESSGANVLTF
many,TRBV7-9,TRBJ2-5,TRBD1,TGTGCCAGCAGCTTAGCGGGGACAGGGAAAGAGACCCAGTACTTC,CASSLAGTGKETQYF
-,TRBV28,TRBJ1-2,TRBD1,TGTGCCAGCAGTAGGACAGGTGTTAACTATGGCTACACCTTC,CASSRTGVNYGYTF
-,TRBV29-1,TRBJ2-5,-,TGCAGCGTGGAACGACAGGACCAAGAGACCCAGTACTTC,CSVERQDQETQYF
many,TRBV28,TRBJ2-3,TRBD2,TGTGCCAGCAGTACCGAGGGACTAGCGGGAGGGCGGGGAGATACGCAGTATTTT,CASSTEGLAGGRGDTQYF